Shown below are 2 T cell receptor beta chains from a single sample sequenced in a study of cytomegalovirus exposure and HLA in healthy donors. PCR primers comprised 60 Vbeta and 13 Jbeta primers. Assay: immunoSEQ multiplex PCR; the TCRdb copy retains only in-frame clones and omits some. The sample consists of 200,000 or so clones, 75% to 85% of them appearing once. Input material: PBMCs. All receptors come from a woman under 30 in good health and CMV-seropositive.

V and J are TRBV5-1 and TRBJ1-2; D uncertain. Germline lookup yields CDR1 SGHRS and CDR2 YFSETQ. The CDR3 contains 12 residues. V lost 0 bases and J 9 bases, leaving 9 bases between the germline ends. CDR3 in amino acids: CASSLVEGSYTF. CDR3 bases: TGCGCCAGCAGCTTGGTCGAGGGAAGCTACACCTTC.

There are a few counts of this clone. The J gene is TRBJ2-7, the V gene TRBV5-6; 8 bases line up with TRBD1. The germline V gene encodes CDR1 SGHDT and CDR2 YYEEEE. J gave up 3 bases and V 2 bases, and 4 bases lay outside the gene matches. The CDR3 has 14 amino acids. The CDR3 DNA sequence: TGTGCCAGCAGCTTCGGCAGGGGGCACTACGAGCAGTACTTC. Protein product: CASSFGRGHYEQYF.